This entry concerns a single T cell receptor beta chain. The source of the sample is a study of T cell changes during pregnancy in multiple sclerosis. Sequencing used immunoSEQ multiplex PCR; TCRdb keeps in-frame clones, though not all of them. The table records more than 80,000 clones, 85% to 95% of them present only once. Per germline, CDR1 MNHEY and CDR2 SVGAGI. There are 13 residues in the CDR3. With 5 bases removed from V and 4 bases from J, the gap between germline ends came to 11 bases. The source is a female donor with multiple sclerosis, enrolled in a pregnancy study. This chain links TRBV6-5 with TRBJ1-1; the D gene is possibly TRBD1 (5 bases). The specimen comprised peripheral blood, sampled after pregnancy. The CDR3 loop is CASSPGEGTEAFF. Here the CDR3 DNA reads TGTGCCAGCAGTCCGGGGGAAGGCACTGAAGCTTTCTTT.